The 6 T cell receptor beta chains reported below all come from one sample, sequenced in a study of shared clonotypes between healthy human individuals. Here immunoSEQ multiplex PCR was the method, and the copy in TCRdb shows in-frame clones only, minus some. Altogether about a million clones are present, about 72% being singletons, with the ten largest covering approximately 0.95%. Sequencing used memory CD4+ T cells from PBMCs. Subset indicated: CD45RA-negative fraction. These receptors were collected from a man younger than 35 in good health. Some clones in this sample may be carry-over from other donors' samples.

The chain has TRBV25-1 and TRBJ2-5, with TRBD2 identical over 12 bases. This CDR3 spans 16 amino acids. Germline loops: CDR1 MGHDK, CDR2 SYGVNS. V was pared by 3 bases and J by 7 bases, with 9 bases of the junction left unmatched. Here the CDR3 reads CASSDVGLAGLGTQYF. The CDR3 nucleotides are TGTGCCAGCAGTGACGTTGGACTAGCGGGATTGGGGACCCAGTACTTC.

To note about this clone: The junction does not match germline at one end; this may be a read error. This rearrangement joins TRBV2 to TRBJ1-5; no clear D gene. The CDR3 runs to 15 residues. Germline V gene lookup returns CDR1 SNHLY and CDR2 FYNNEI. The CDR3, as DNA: TGTGCCAGCAGTGAAGAGGGATTTAGCAATCAGCCCCGGCATTTT. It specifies CASSEEGFSNQPRHF. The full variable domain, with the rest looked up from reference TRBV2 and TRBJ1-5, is EPEVTQTPSHQVTQMGQEVILRCVPISNHLYFYWYRQILGQKVEFLVSFYNNEISEKSEIFDDQFSVERPDGSNFTLKIRSTKLEDSAMYFCASSEEGFSNQPRHFGDGTRLSIL.

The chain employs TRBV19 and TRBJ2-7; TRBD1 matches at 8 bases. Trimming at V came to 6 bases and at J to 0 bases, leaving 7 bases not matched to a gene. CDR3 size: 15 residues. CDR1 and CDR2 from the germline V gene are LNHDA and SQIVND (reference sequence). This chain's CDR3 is CASRTGTGSSYEQYF. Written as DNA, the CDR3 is TGTGCCAGTAGGACCGGGACAGGAAGCTCCTACGAGCAGTACTTC.

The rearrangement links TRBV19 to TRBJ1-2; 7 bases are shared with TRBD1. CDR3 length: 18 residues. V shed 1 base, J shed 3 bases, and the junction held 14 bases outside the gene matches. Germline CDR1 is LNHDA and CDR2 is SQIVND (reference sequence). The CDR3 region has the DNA TGTGCCAGTAGTATAGCCCAACCGGTTGGGACAGCATACTATGGCTACACCTTC. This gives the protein CASSIAQPVGTAYYGYTF.

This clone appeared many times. The CDR3 loop is CASSLGGAQIETQYF. CDR3 nucleotides: TGCGCCAGCAGCTTGGGGGGCGCCCAGATAGAGACCCAGTACTTC. This rearrangement joins TRBV5-1 to TRBJ2-5, with D perhaps TRBD1 (5 bases). The CDR3 totals 15 residues. From germline, CDR1 is SGHRS and CDR2 YFSETQ. V was shortened by 0 bases and J by 4 bases, with 13 bases between the two germline ends.

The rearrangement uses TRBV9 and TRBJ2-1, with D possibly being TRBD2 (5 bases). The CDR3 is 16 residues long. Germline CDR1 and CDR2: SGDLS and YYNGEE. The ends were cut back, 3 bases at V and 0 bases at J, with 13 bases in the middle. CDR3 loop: CASSAVASLSYNEQFF. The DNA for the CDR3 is TGTGCCAGCAGCGCCGTAGCGAGCCTCTCCTACAATGAGCAGTTCTTC.